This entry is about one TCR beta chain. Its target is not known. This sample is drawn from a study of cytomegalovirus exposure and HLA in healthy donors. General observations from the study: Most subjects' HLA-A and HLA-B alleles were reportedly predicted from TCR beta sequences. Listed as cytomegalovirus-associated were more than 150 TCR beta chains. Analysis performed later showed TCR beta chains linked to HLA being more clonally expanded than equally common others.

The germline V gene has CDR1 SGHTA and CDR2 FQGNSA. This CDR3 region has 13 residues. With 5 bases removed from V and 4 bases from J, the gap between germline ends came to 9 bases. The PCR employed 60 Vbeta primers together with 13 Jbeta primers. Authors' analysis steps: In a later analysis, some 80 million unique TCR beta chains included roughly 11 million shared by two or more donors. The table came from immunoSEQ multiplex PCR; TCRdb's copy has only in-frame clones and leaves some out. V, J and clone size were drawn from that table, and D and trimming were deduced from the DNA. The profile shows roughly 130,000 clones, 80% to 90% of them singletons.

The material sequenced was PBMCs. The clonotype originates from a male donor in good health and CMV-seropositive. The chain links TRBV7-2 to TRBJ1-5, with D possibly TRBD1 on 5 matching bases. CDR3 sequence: CASSTYRNQPQHF. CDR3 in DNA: TGTGCCAGCAGCACCTACAGGAATCAGCCCCAGCATTTT.